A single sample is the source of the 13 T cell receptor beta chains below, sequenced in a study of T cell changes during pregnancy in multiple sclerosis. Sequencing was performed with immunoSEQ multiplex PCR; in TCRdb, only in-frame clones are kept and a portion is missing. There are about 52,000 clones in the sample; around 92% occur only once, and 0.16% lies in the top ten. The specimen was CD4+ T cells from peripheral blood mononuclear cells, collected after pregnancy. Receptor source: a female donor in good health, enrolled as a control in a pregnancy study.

The CDR3 here is CASSPLVGEKLFF. CDR3 coding DNA: TGTGCCAGCTCACCTCTAGTCGGCGAAAAACTGTTTTTT. J is TRBJ1-4 and V is TRBV18; D is undetermined. V dropped 3 bases and J dropped 8 bases, with 10 bases sitting between them. The CDR3 totals 13 residues. Germline V gene sequence: CDR1 KGHSH, CDR2 LQKENI.

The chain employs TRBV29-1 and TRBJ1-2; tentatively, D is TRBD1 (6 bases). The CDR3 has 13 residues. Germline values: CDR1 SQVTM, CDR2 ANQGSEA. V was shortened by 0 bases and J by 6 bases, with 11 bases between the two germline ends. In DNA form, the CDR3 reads TGCAGCGTTGAAGATCCAAACAGGGATGGCTACACCTTC. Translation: CSVEDPNRDGYTF.

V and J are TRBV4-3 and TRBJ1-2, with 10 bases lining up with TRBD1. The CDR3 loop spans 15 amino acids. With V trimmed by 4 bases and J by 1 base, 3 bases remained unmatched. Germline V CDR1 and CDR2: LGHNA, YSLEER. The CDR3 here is CASSPRTGGNYGYTF. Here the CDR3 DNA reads TGCGCCAGCAGCCCCCGGACAGGGGGTAACTATGGCTACACCTTC.

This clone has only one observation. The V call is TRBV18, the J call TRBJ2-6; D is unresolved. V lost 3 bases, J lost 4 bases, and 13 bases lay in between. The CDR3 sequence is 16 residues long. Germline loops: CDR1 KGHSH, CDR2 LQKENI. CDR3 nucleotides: TGTGCCAGCTCACCGGTCTTGGGCCCCGGGGCCAACGTCCTGACTTTC. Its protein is CASSPVLGPGANVLTF.

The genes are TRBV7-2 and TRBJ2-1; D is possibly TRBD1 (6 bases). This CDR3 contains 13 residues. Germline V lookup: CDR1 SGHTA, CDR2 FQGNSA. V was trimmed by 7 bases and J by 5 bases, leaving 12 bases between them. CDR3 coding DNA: TGTGCCAGCACAGGGGTAGGGAACAATGAGCAGTTCTTC. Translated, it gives CASTGVGNNEQFF.

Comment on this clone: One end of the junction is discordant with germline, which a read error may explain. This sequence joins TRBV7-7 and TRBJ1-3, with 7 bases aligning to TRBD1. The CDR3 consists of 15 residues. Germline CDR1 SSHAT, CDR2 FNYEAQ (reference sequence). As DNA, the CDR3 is TGTGCTAGCAGCTCAGGGACAGCTACTGGAAACACCATATATTTT. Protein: CASSSGTATGNTIYF.

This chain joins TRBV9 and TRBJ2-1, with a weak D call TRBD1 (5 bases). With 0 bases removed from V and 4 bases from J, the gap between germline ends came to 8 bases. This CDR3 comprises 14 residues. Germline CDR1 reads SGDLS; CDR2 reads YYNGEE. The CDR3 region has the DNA TGTGCCAGCAGCGTAGGTGACAGTTACAATGAGCAGTTCTTC. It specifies CASSVGDSYNEQFF.

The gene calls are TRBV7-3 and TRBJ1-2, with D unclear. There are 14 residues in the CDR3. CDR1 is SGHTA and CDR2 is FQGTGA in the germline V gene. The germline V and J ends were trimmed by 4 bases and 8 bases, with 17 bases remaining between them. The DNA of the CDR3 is TGTGCCAGCAGCTCCCAGGCTTACTCAGGAGGCTACACCTTC. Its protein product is CASSSQAYSGGYTF.

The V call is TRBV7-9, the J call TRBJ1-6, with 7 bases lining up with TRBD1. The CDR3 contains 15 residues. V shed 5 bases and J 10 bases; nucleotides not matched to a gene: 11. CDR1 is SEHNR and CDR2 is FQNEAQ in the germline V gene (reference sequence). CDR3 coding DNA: TGTGCCAGCAGCCGAGGGACAGCCAAGGGATCACCCCTCCACTTT. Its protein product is CASSRGTAKGSPLHF.

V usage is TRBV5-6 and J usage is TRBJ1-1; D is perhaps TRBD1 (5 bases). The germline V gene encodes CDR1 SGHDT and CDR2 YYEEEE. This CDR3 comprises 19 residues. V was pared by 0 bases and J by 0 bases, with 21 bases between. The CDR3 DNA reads TGTGCCAGCAGCTTGGTATTAGGAAAGGTAAAGGGGTTGAACACTGAAGCTTTCTTT. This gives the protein CASSLVLGKVKGLNTEAFF.

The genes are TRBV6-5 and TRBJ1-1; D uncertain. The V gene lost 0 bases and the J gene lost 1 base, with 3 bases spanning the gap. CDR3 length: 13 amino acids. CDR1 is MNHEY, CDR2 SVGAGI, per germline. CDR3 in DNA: TGTGCCAGCAGTTACTCCTCGAACACTGAAGCTTTCTTT. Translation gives CASSYSSNTEAFF.

In nucleotides, the CDR3 is TGTGCCAGCCGCCGACAGGGGACCCTCAATGAGCAGTTCTTC. This sequence encodes CASRRQGTLNEQFF. The chain recombines TRBV6-6 with TRBJ2-1; 8 bases align to TRBD1. V was clipped by 8 bases and J by 6 bases; unmatched bases: 9. Germline CDR1 reads MNHNY; CDR2 reads SVGAGI (reference sequence). CDR3 length equals 14 residues.

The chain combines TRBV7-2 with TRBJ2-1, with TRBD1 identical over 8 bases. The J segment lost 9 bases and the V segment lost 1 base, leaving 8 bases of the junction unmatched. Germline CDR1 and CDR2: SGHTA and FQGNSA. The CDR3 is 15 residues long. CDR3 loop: CASSLVPGQGGEQFF. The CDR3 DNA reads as TGTGCCAGCAGCTTAGTGCCCGGACAGGGTGGTGAGCAGTTCTTC.